This T cell receptor (beta chain) was found in a study of post-analysis software for immune sequencing data. Overall study context: The disease courses covered relapsing-remitting, secondary progressive and progressive-relapsing multiple sclerosis.

Study-level findings and limits: There was significantly lower normalized Chao1 diversity in multiple sclerosis patients than in controls. A handful of TRBV segments appeared more often in patients than in controls, and TRBV5-6, TRBV5-1 and TRBV20-1 were among these. Batch-matched samples strongly co-clustered by F measure.

Deletions cut 6 bases from V and 11 bases from J, with 18 bases between. The CDR3 is 13 residues long. Germline V gene data show CDR1 as KGHDR and CDR2 as SFDVKD. As regards this clonotype: No antigen is known for it.

Unique molecular identifiers were present in the TCR beta cDNA libraries. Between about 0.9 and 11 million T cells gave rise to hundreds of thousands of cDNA molecules. Each CDR3 protein gets one entry after TCRdb re-called the PCR reads with MiXCR. The sample comprises around 400,000 distinct CDR3 sequences, over 30% of which are singletons, and about 8% rests with the top ten. V and J are TRBV24-1 and TRBJ2-5; tentative D call: TRBD1 (6 bases). Sequenced sample: blood. The TCR sequence derives from a girl aged 2-10 years with multiple sclerosis. The CDR3 DNA follows: TGTGCCACCAGTAACAGGGTCTACAATGAGCAGTACTTC. Protein: CATSNRVYNEQYF.